A selection of T cell receptor beta chains follows, all from one sample in a study of blood T cell repertoires in COVID-19. Method: immunoSEQ multiplex PCR; TCRdb's copy keeps in-frame clones and lacks some. The repertoire holds 300,000 to 350,000 clones, with approximately 90% as singletons. Sequenced: peripheral blood. These receptors were obtained from a man aged 25 to 40 with COVID-19, enrolled during active disease. The CDR3 runs from the conserved cysteine through the conserved F or W. The D gene is left open where the match is weak. A clone size is listed for some rows: how often the clone was seen (once, few, many), or a class if it is expanded.

d_call	clone_size	v_call	j_call	cdr3_aa	cdr3_nt
TRBD2	-	TRBV6-6	TRBJ2-7	CASSYLTSGSYEQYF	TGTGCCAGCAGTTACCTAACTAGCGGATCCTACGAGCAGTACTTC
-	-	TRBV20-1	TRBJ2-2	CSASVQGNRDTGELFF	TGCAGTGCTAGTGTGCAGGGGAATCGCGACACCGGGGAGCTGTTTTTT
-	-	TRBV4-2	TRBJ1-4	CASSQGPSTAEKLFF	TGTGCCAGCAGCCAAGGACCATCGACAGCCGAAAAACTGTTTTTT
TRBD2	-	TRBV14	TRBJ2-2	CASSLGLAGTGELFF	TGTGCCAGCAGCCTGGGACTAGCGGGCACCGGGGAGCTGTTTTTT
-	once	TRBV5-1	TRBJ2-2	CASSLGGPSGELFF	TGCGCCAGCAGCTTGGGGGGCCCCTCCGGGGAGCTGTTTTTT
TRBD2	once	TRBV7-7	TRBJ2-5	CASSPWGAGGQETQYF	TGTGCCAGCAGCCCATGGGGAGCGGGGGGGCAGGAGACCCAGTACTTC
-	-	TRBV28	TRBJ1-5	CASSPPGSQPQHF	TGTGCCAGCAGTCCCCCGGGGAGTCAGCCCCAGCATTTT
-	-	TRBV20-1	TRBJ2-7	CSASWGGAYEQYF	TGCAGTGCTAGTTGGGGCGGAGCCTACGAGCAGTACTTC
-	-	TRBV5-4	TRBJ1-1	CASSLTNRTEKLLTNTEAFF	TGTGCCAGCAGCTTGACCAACAGGACAGAAAAACTCCTTACTAACACTGAAGCTTTCTTT
TRBD1	-	TRBV7-2	TRBJ1-2	CASSLNVRDRDGYTF	TGTGCCAGCAGCTTAAACGTCAGGGACAGAGATGGCTACACCTTC
-	-	TRBV4-3	TRBJ1-4	CASSQAGTPGKLFF	TGCGCCAGCAGCCAAGCCGGGACTCCGGGGAAACTGTTTTTT
-	-	TRBV11-2	TRBJ2-3	CASSPSSPTLGTQYF	TGTGCCAGCAGCCCGAGTTCACCCACCCTAGGTACGCAGTATTTT
-	-	TRBV6-2/TRBV6-3	TRBJ1-2	CASSYGAYGYTF	TGTGCCAGCAGTTACGGGGCGTATGGCTACACCTTC
-	-	TRBV5-1	TRBJ2-1	CASSSPFDGGGNEQFF	TGCGCCAGCAGCTCCCCCTTTGACGGTGGAGGAAATGAGCAGTTCTTC
TRBD2	-	TRBV7-4	TRBJ2-2	CASTPRGTSGRTTNTGELFF	TGTGCCAGCACCCCTCGGGGAACTAGCGGGAGGACAACGAACACCGGGGAGCTGTTTTTT
TRBD2	-	TRBV6-5	TRBJ2-5	CASSYGTSGRWETQYF	TGTGCCAGCAGTTACGGGACTAGCGGGAGGTGGGAGACCCAGTACTTC
-	-	TRBV18	TRBJ2-5	CASSPGTKETQYF	TGTGCCAGCTCACCAGGCACGAAAGAGACCCAGTACTTC
-	-	TRBV9	TRBJ2-6	CASSVRSSGANVLTF	TGTGCCAGCAGCGTACGGAGCTCTGGGGCCAACGTCCTGACTTTC
TRBD1	-	TRBV7-2	TRBJ1-6	CASSLTGSRDNSPLHF	TGTGCCAGCAGCTTGACAGGGTCCCGTGATAATTCACCCCTCCACTTT
-	-	TRBV10-1	TRBJ1-3	CASSQGLSYSGNTIYF	TGCGCCAGCAGCCAGGGGTTATCCTACTCTGGAAACACCATATATTTT
TRBD2	once	TRBV28	TRBJ2-7	CATSPSGSLREQYF	TGTGCCACCTCCCCTAGCGGGAGCCTCAGGGAGCAGTACTTC
TRBD2	-	TRBV28	TRBJ2-3	CASSPKRIRTSGRKWSTDTQYF	TGTGCCAGCAGTCCTAAACGGATTCGGACTAGCGGGAGGAAGTGGAGCACAGATACGCAGTATTTT
-	-	TRBV27	TRBJ2-5	CANSSSQETQYF	TGTGCCAACAGTTCGTCGCAAGAGACCCAGTACTTC
-	-	TRBV18	TRBJ2-7	CASSPDSSYEQYF	TGTGCCAGCTCACCCGACAGCTCCTACGAGCAGTACTTC
TRBD2	-	TRBV6-6	TRBJ2-2	CASSSGLAGTGELFF	TGTGCCAGCTCCTCGGGACTAGCGGGCACCGGGGAGCTGTTTTTT
TRBD1	-	TRBV7-9	TRBJ1-2	CASSRTGGAYGYTF	TGTGCCAGCAGCAGGACAGGGGGCGCCTATGGCTACACCTTC
-	-	TRBV4-1	TRBJ2-2	CASSQDYRGANTGELFF	TGCGCCAGCAGCCAAGATTATAGGGGCGCGAACACCGGGGAGCTGTTTTTT
-	-	TRBV9	TRBJ2-7	CASSVLGSSYEQYF	TGTGCCAGCAGCGTGCTGGGCTCCTCCTACGAGCAGTACTTC
TRBD1	-	TRBV9	TRBJ2-6	CASSATGSTGANVLTF	TGTGCCAGCAGCGCGACAGGGAGCACTGGGGCCAACGTCCTGACTTTC
TRBD2	-	TRBV4-3	TRBJ2-3	CASSQRTLAREVTQYF	TGCGCCAGCAGCCAAAGGACACTAGCGAGGGAGGTTACGCAGTATTTT
TRBD1	-	TRBV7-9	TRBJ2-7	CASSLDRGYFYEQYF	TGTGCCAGCAGCTTAGACAGGGGATACTTCTACGAGCAGTACTTC
-	-	TRBV3-1/TRBV3-2	TRBJ2-5	CASSQGVGGGETQYF	TGTGCCAGCAGCCAAGGGGTGGGAGGGGGAGAGACCCAGTACTTC
TRBD1	-	TRBV19	TRBJ2-1	CATSRDRAYNEQFF	TGTGCCACCTCCCGGGACAGAGCCTACAATGAGCAGTTCTTC
-	-	TRBV7-9	TRBJ2-2	CASRGGNTGELFF	TGTGCCAGCAGAGGGGGTAACACCGGGGAGCTGTTTTTT
-	-	TRBV6-2/TRBV6-3	TRBJ2-1	CASSYLMSGKLYNEQFF	TGTGCCAGCAGTTACTTGATGAGCGGAAAACTCTACAATGAGCAGTTCTTC
TRBD1	few	TRBV19	TRBJ2-6	CASNHPGQGSGANVLTF	TGTGCCAGTAACCACCCCGGACAGGGCTCTGGGGCCAACGTCCTGACTTTC
TRBD1	-	TRBV18	TRBJ2-7	CASSPGQGQNEQYF	TGTGCCAGCTCACCGGGACAGGGTCAGAACGAGCAGTACTTC
TRBD1	-	TRBV13	TRBJ2-4	CASTQGAGLAKNIQYF	TGTGCCAGCACCCAGGGGGCAGGGCTAGCCAAAAACATTCAGTACTTC
TRBD2	once	TRBV7-2	TRBJ2-2	CASSLLPFSGRASGELFF	TGTGCCAGCAGCTTACTTCCGTTTAGCGGGAGGGCATCCGGGGAGCTGTTTTTT
-	-	TRBV13	TRBJ2-7	CASSSQGHRNYEQYF	TGTGCCAGCAGCTCGCAGGGGCACAGGAACTACGAGCAGTACTTC
TRBD2	-	TRBV11-2	TRBJ2-7	CASSLHKAGWYEQYF	TGTGCCAGCAGCCTCCACAAAGCGGGGTGGTACGAGCAGTACTTC
-	once	TRBV14	TRBJ2-5	CASSLTSQETQYF	TGTGCCAGCAGCCTGACTAGCCAAGAGACCCAGTACTTC
-	-	TRBV3-1/TRBV3-2	TRBJ2-1	CASSQDSYSSYNEQFF	TGTGCCAGCAGCCAGGATTCCTACAGCTCCTACAATGAGCAGTTCTTC
-	-	TRBV19	TRBJ2-1	CASTLIGRGGYNEQFF	TGTGCCAGTACGCTAATAGGAAGGGGCGGCTACAATGAGCAGTTCTTC
TRBD2	-	TRBV30	TRBJ2-7	CAWSAGLAGVWGYEQYF	TGTGCCTGGAGTGCTGGACTAGCGGGAGTCTGGGGATACGAGCAGTACTTC
TRBD1	few	TRBV18	TRBJ1-1	CASSPGQGASEAFF	TGTGCCAGCTCACCCGGACAGGGGGCATCTGAAGCTTTCTTT
-	-	TRBV7-6	TRBJ2-3	CASSYTGTSTDTQYF	TGTGCCAGCAGCTACACGGGGACTAGCACAGATACGCAGTATTTT
-	-	TRBV12-5	TRBJ2-7	CASGWAQGFSYEQYF	TGTGCTAGTGGTTGGGCACAGGGCTTCTCCTACGAGCAGTACTTC
TRBD1	-	TRBV6-2/TRBV6-3	TRBJ2-7	CASSYGDRVSSYEQYF	TGTGCCAGCAGTTACGGGGACAGGGTGTCCTCCTACGAGCAGTACTTC
TRBD1	-	TRBV2	TRBJ2-5	CASRGGTGEETQYF	TGTGCCAGCAGAGGGGGGACAGGGGAAGAGACCCAGTACTTC
TRBD1	-	TRBV19	TRBJ1-2	CASSRQGAEYGYTF	TGTGCCAGTAGCAGACAGGGGGCTGAATATGGCTACACCTTC